The next 7 T cell receptor beta chains were all read from a single sample in a study of blood T cell repertoires in COVID-19. Generated by immunoSEQ multiplex PCR, the TCRdb table keeps only in-frame clones and is missing some. The sample includes approximately 170,000 clones, 70% to 90% of them seen just once. Sequenced material: PBMCs or T cells enriched from blood (not recorded which). The receptor set was obtained from a woman in her late teens or twenties who had recovered from COVID-19.

The sample holds one count of this clone. The chain has TRBV19 and TRBJ2-7; the D is unclear. CDR1 LNHDA and CDR2 SQIVND come from the germline V gene (reference sequence). Trimming shortened V by 6 bases and J by 7 bases, and 13 bases separated the two germline ends. The CDR3 length is 12 residues. CDR3 nucleotide sequence: TGTGCCAGTAGCCGAGGCGCGTGGGAGCAGTACTTC. This translates into CASSRGAWEQYF.

CDR3 bases: TGTGCCAGCAGCTTAGAGACAGGGGTACTCTACGAGCAGTACTTC. It translates to CASSLETGVLYEQYF. This chain links TRBV7-9 with TRBJ2-7; 8 nucleotides line up with TRBD1. After removal of 1 base from V and 3 bases from J, the junction contained 5 bases not matched to a gene. CDR1 SEHNR and CDR2 FQNEAQ come from the germline V gene (reference sequence). The CDR3 totals 15 residues.

The V and J genes are TRBV19 and TRBJ2-1, with 7 bases fitting TRBD1. The CDR3 consists of 16 residues. From germline, CDR1 is LNHDA and CDR2 SQIVND (reference sequence). The trim removed 6 bases at V and 0 bases at J, leaving 8 bases unmatched. The DNA for the CDR3 is TGTGCCAGTAGGGCCCTGGGACAGCTCTCCTACAATGAGCAGTTCTTC. Its protein product is CASRALGQLSYNEQFF. Looking up the rest from reference TRBV19 and TRBJ2-1 gives the full variable domain: DGGITQSPKYLFRKEGQNVTLSCEQNLNHDAMYWYRQDPGQGLRLIYYSQIVNDFQKGDIAEGYSVSREKKESFPLTVTSAQKNPTAFYLCASRALGQLSYNEQFFGPGTRLTVL.

This chain uses TRBV28 with TRBJ1-6, with D unclear. Trimming took 6 bases from V and 9 from J, leaving 9 bases between them. This CDR3 has 12 amino acids. Germline CDR1 is MDHEN and CDR2 is SYDVKM. CDR3 DNA sequence: TGTGCCAGCAGGGCGGAGGCTTCACCCCTCCACTTT. Its translation is CASRAEASPLHF. Full variable domain (outside the CDR3, taken from reference TRBV28 and TRBJ1-6): DVKVTQSSRYLVKRTGEKVFLECVQDMDHENMFWYRQDPGLGLRLIYFSYDVKMKEKGDIPEGYSVSREKKERFSLILESASTNQTSMYLCASRAEASPLHFGNGTRLTVT.

V is TRBV5-4 and J is TRBJ2-3; 8 nucleotides agree with TRBD1. V trimming: 3 bases; J trimming: 3 bases; junction bases outside the gene matches: 6. CDR1 is SGHNT, CDR2 YYREEE, per germline (reference sequence). The length of the CDR3 is 15 residues. In DNA, the CDR3 is TGTGCCAGCAGCTCCAGGGGGCGCTGGACAGATACGCAGTATTTT. Protein: CASSSRGRWTDTQYF.

V is TRBV27 and J is TRBJ2-2; D perhaps matches TRBD2 (6 bases). Trimming took off 4 bases at V and 4 bases at J, with 16 bases between the two ends. CDR1 and CDR2 (germline): MNHEY, SMNVEV (reference sequence). This CDR3 comprises 16 residues. CDR3 sequence: CASSSDPGGLTGELFF. CDR3 bases: TGTGCCAGCAGTTCCGACCCCGGGGGACTCACCGGGGAGCTGTTTTTT.

J is TRBJ2-1 and V is TRBV15; D possibly corresponds to TRBD2 (6 bases). The CDR3 spans 15 residues. The germline V gene has CDR1 LNHNV and CDR2 YYDKDF (reference sequence). Trimming stripped 4 bases from V and 7 bases from J, with 17 bases between. CDR3 residues: CATSNRERSRNEQFF. The CDR3 DNA is TGTGCCACCAGCAATCGGGAGAGATCGCGGAATGAGCAGTTCTTC.